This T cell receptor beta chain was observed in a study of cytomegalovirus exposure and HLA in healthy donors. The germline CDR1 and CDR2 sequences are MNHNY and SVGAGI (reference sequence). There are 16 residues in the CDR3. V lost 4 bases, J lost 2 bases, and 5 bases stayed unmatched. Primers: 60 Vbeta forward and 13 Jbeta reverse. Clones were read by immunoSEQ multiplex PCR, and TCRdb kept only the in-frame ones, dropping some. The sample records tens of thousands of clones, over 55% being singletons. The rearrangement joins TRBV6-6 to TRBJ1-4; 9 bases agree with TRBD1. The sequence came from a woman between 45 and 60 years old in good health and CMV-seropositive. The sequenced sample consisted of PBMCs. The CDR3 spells CASSSRQGDTNEKLFF. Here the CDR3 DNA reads TGTGCCAGCAGTTCGCGACAGGGGGATACTAATGAAAAACTGTTTTTT.